This passage covers 18 T cell receptor beta chains from one sample sequenced in a study of T cells in Graves' hyperthyroidism and ophthalmopathy. From RNA transcripts, TCR beta CDR3 regions were amplified. A first-round RT-PCR of the TCR CDR3 used the HTBI primer set. Each CDR3 protein is one row after TCRdb ran MiXCR on the multiplex PCR reads. The table includes 300,000 to 350,000 distinct CDR3 sequences, 18% detected once. Source material: blood. These receptor sequences come from a woman in her forties or fifties with Graves' hyperthyroidism.

This clonotype was counted between two and nine times. V is TRBV25-1 and J is TRBJ1-1; D gene uncertain. Trimming took 7 bases from V and 4 from J, leaving 16 bases between them. Germline V gives CDR1 MGHDK, CDR2 SYGVNS. The CDR3 is made up of 14 amino acids. The CDR3 nucleotides are TGTGCCAGCACCCCTGCACTGGGAAGCACTGAAGCTTTCTTT. Translating it yields CASTPALGSTEAFF.

This clonotype was found many times. V usage is TRBV28 and J usage is TRBJ2-1; no firm D call. Germline CDR1 reads MDHEN; CDR2 reads SYDVKM. Trimming removed 5 bases from V and 9 bases from J, with 11 bases in between. CDR3 length equals 12 residues. The CDR3 DNA reads as TGTGCCAGCAGTCTACTGATGGGTGAGCAGTTCTTC. Amino acid sequence: CASSLLMGEQFF.

The V call is TRBV7-9, the J call TRBJ2-2; 12 nucleotides line up with TRBD2. V trimming: 1 base; J trimming: 5 bases; junction bases outside the gene matches: 8. This CDR3 region has 18 residues. The germline CDR1 and CDR2 sequences are SEHNR and FQNEAQ (reference sequence). In DNA form, the CDR3 reads TGTGCCAGCAGCTTAGTCGCGACTAGCGGGAGAGGGACCGGGGAGCTGTTTTTT. Amino acid sequence: CASSLVATSGRGTGELFF.

The chain is built from TRBV27 and TRBJ2-2; the D gene is possibly TRBD1 (6 bases). Trimming stripped 2 bases from V and 2 bases from J, with 12 bases between. The CDR3 runs 16 residues. Germline CDR1 reads MNHEY; CDR2 reads SMNVEV (reference sequence). CDR3 nucleotide sequence: TGTGCCAGCAGTTTACTCGGGACAACTAACACCGGGGAGCTGTTTTTT. Its protein product is CASSLLGTTNTGELFF.

In its sample, this clonotype was seen many times. The chain recombines TRBV3-1 with TRBJ1-1; D not resolved. There are 15 residues in the CDR3. Trimming stripped 0 bases from V and 3 bases from J, with 11 bases between. The germline V gene has CDR1 LGHDT and CDR2 YNNKEL (reference sequence). The CDR3 spells CASSQENLGYTEAFF. CDR3 nucleotides: TGTGCCAGCAGCCAAGAAAATTTGGGTTACACTGAAGCTTTCTTT.

V is TRBV10-3 and J is TRBJ1-2; D not certain. The CDR3 spans 14 residues. The germline V gene has CDR1 ENHRY and CDR2 SYGVKD. Between the trimmed V and J ends, which lost 4 bases and 1 base, there was a span of 10 bases. CDR3 region: CAISVEGYNYGYTF. The DNA of the CDR3 is TGTGCCATCAGTGTAGAAGGGTATAACTATGGCTACACCTTC.

In this sample, this clonotype turned up once. V usage is TRBV10-3 and J usage is TRBJ2-7; D is possibly TRBD2 (5 bases). V was trimmed by 0 bases and J by 0 bases, leaving 12 bases between them. CDR1 and CDR2 from the germline V gene are ENHRY and SYGVKD. The CDR3 extends over 16 amino acids. CDR3: CAISESTAGPSYEQYF. In DNA form, the CDR3 reads TGTGCCATCAGTGAGTCGACGGCGGGCCCCTCCTACGAGCAGTACTTC.

This clonotype was seen repeatedly, ten times or more. This rearrangement joins TRBV12-3 or TRBV12-4 to TRBJ2-1, with D possibly being TRBD2 (5 bases). V shed 3 bases and J shed 0 bases, with 12 bases lying between them. This CDR3 comprises 16 residues. CDR3 sequence: CASSFRSGYSYNEQFF. CDR3 bases: TGTGCCAGCAGTTTTCGGAGCGGTTACTCCTACAATGAGCAGTTCTTC.

In this sample, this clonotype turned up a few times. The V and J genes are TRBV6-5 and TRBJ2-1, with D perhaps given as TRBD1 or TRBD2 (5 bases each). This CDR3 comprises 14 residues. Trimming shortened V by 2 bases and J by 7 bases, and 12 bases separated the two germline ends. CDR1 is MNHEY, CDR2 SVGAGI, per germline. The CDR3 reads CASSYLRGGNEQFF. In DNA form, the CDR3 reads TGTGCCAGCAGTTACCTCCGGGGCGGGAATGAGCAGTTCTTC.

This clonotype was seen at least ten times. This rearrangement joins TRBV12-3 or TRBV12-4 to TRBJ1-3; D remains unclear. V gave up 4 bases and J gave up 0 bases, with 7 bases separating them. CDR3 size: 14 residues. CDR3 region: CASSSPGSGNTIYF. The CDR3 DNA reads TGTGCCAGCAGTTCACCGGGCTCTGGAAACACCATATATTTT.

The rearrangement joins TRBV5-8 to TRBJ2-1, with D unresolved. The CDR3 loop spans 13 amino acids. Per the germline V gene, CDR1 is SGHTS and CDR2 is YDEGEE. Trimming took off 2 bases at V and 6 bases at J, with 9 bases between the two ends. The CDR3 bases are TGTGCCAGCAGCTTTAATTCGGGCAATGAGCAGTTCTTC. The encoded protein is CASSFNSGNEQFF.

The table lists this clonotype with many counts. The chain links TRBV2 to TRBJ2-7; 11 nucleotides line up with TRBD2. From germline, CDR1 is SNHLY and CDR2 FYNNEI. V shed 6 bases and J 2 bases; nucleotides not matched to a gene: 6. CDR3 size: 15 residues. Written as DNA, the CDR3 is TGTGCCAGCAGGGCTAGCGGGAGGCTACCCTACGAGCAGTACTTC. Translation gives CASRASGRLPYEQYF. The variable domain in full, completed from reference TRBV2 and TRBJ2-7, reads EPEVTQTPSHQVTQMGQEVILRCVPISNHLYFYWYRQILGQKVEFLVSFYNNEISEKSEIFDDQFSVERPDGSNFTLKIRSTKLEDSAMYFCASRASGRLPYEQYFGPGTRLTVT.

The rearrangement joins TRBV11-3 to TRBJ2-2, with TRBD2 as a possible D gene (6 bases). The V gene lost 5 bases and the J gene lost 6 bases, with 16 bases spanning the gap. This CDR3 spans 15 amino acids. CDR1 and CDR2 (germline): SGHNT, YENEEA. The CDR3, as DNA: TGTGCCAGCAGCAACCGGGACTCAAACGCCGGGGAGCTGTTTTTT. Translating gives CASSNRDSNAGELFF.

In its sample, this clonotype was seen a few times. This chain uses TRBV11-1 with TRBJ1-6; D not resolved. Germline CDR1 and CDR2: SGHAT and FQDESV (reference sequence). V was cut by 5 bases and J by 9 bases, with 11 bases left in between. CDR3 length: 13 residues. The CDR3 protein is CASSPLRGSPLHF. In nucleotides, the CDR3 is TGTGCCAGCAGCCCCCTTAGAGGTTCACCCCTCCACTTT.

The V and J genes are TRBV5-1 and TRBJ1-2; no clear D gene. CDR1 is SGHRS, CDR2 YFSETQ, per germline. Trimming removed 0 bases at V and 1 base at J, with 13 bases between. The CDR3 loop spans 16 amino acids. DNA for the CDR3: TGCGCCAGCAGCTTGGGGACTGACTCTCATAACTATGGCTACACCTTC. This gives the protein CASSLGTDSHNYGYTF.

This sequence joins TRBV7-2 and TRBJ2-1; 7 bases align to TRBD1. CDR3 size: 15 residues. The ends lost 3 bases at V and 1 base at J; junction bases unmatched: 3. Per germline, CDR1 SGHTA and CDR2 FQGNSA. In nucleotides, the CDR3 is TGTGCCAGCAGCTTCCCCAGGGGGTCCTACAATGAGCAGTTCTTC. Translating gives CASSFPRGSYNEQFF.

V gene TRBV11-2 combines with J gene TRBJ1-5; 7 bases align to TRBD1. This CDR3 is built from 16 residues. The germline CDR1 and CDR2 sequences are SGHAT and FQNNGV. The junction had 7 bases not matched to a gene; V was cut back by 5 bases and J by 0 bases. The CDR3: CASSPGTAYSNQPQHF. CDR3 in DNA: TGTGCCAGCAGCCCCGGGACAGCTTATAGCAATCAGCCCCAGCATTTT.

This chain joins TRBV20-1 and TRBJ1-5, with D unclear. Trimming removed 3 bases at V and 3 bases at J, with 18 bases between. The CDR3 has 16 residues. CDR1 and CDR2 from the germline V gene are DFQATT and SNEGSKA (reference sequence). The chain's CDR3 is CSASHSPGGDNQPQHF. The CDR3 bases are TGCAGTGCTAGCCACAGCCCGGGTGGAGACAATCAGCCCCAGCATTTT.